The present entry profiles one T cell receptor beta chain with its context. This sample was included in a study of CD8+ T cells in alopecia areata. The CDR3 contains 15 residues. Trimming removed 2 bases from V and 0 bases from J, with 8 bases in between. The germline V gene has CDR1 SNHLY and CDR2 FYNNEI. Extracted RNA was reverse transcribed, and the resulting cDNA served as sequencing template. Clones were sequenced by immunoSEQ multiplex PCR, and TCRdb holds only the in-frame ones, with some missing. The table has about 270,000 clones, 50% to 75% seen once. Stated treatment: oral pan-JAK inhibitor, 5-10 mg twice daily.

Material: CD4+ T cells sorted from blood, obtained at roughly week 53, from a patient treated with tofacitinib. The J gene is TRBJ2-4, the V gene TRBV2; D is perhaps TRBD1 (5 bases). This clonotype was obtained from a human donor with alopecia areata. The CDR3 loop reads CASSEQGIAKNIQYF. The CDR3, as DNA: TGTGCCAGCAGTGAACAGGGTATAGCCAAAAACATTCAGTACTTC. Together with reference TRBV2 and TRBJ2-4, the CDR3 gives the full variable domain: EPEVTQTPSHQVTQMGQEVILRCVPISNHLYFYWYRQILGQKVEFLVSFYNNEISEKSEIFDDQFSVERPDGSNFTLKIRSTKLEDSAMYFCASSEQGIAKNIQYFGAGTRLSVL.